This TCR beta chain was identified in a study of cytomegalovirus exposure and HLA in healthy donors. It was healthy bone marrow donors who served as donors. PCR employed 60 Vbeta and 13 Jbeta primers. As processed by the authors: In a later analysis, of 80 million or so unique beta chains, some 10 million appeared in at least two donors. TCRdb's table, derived via immunoSEQ multiplex PCR, lists solely in-frame clones and lacks some. V and J calls and clone size follow that table, whereas D and trimming were derived from the DNA. The table shows around 140,000 clones, with around 78% occurring only once. This CDR3 spans 15 amino acids. V was clipped by 5 bases and J by 7 bases, with 15 bases between them. CDR1 and CDR2 from the germline V gene are LNHDA and SQIVND (reference sequence).

The sequence derives from a young woman in good health and CMV-seropositive. What was sequenced was PBMCs. The V and J genes are TRBV19 and TRBJ1-6, with D perhaps matching TRBD1 (5 bases). This chain's CDR3 is CASSRPPGMNSPLHF. In DNA, the CDR3 is TGTGCCAGTAGTCGACCCCCAGGGATGAATTCACCCCTCCACTTT.